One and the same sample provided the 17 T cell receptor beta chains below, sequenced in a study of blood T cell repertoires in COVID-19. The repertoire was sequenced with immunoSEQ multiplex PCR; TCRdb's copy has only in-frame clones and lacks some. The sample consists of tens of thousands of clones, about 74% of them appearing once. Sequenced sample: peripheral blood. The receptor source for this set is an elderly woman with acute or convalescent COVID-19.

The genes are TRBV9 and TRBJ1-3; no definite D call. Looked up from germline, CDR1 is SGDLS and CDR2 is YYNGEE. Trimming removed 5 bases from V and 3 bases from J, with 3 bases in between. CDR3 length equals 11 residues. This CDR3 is CASSRGNTIYF. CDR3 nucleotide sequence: TGTGCCAGCAGTCGTGGAAACACCATATATTTT.

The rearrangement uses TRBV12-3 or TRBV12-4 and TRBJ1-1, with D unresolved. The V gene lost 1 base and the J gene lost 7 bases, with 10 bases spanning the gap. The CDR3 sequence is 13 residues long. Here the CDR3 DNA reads TGTGCCAGCAGTTTAGGTGGCTTTGGTGAAGCTTTCTTT. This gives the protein CASSLGGFGEAFF.

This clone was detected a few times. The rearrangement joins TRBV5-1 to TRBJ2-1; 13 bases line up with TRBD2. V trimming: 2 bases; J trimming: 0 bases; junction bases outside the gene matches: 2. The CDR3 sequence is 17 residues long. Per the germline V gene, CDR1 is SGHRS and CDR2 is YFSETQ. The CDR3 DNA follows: TGCGCCAGCAGCTTCGGGACTAGCGGGATCTCCTACAATGAGCAGTTCTTC. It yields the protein CASSFGTSGISYNEQFF.

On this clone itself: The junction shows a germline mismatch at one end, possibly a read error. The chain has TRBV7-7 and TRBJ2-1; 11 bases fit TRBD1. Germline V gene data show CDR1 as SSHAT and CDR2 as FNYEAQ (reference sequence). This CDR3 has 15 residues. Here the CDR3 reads CASSLGTGGNNEQFF. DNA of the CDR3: TGTGCTAGCAGCCTCGGGACAGGGGGTAACAATGAGCAGTTCTTC.

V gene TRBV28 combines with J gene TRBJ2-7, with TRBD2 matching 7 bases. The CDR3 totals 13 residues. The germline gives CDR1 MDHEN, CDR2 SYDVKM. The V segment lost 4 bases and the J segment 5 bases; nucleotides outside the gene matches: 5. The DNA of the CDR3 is TGTGCCAGCAGTTCGGGACTACCCCACGAGCAGTACTTC. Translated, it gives CASSSGLPHEQYF.

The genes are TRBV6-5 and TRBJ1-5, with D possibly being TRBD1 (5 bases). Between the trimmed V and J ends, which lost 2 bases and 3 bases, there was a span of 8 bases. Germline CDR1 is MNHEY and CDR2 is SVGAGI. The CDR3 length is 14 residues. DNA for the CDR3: TGTGCCAGCAGTTACCTTGGGGCCAATCAGCCCCAGCATTTT. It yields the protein CASSYLGANQPQHF.

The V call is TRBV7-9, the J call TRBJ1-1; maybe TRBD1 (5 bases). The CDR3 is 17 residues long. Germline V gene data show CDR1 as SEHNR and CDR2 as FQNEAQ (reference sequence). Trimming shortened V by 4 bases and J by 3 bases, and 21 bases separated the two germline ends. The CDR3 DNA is TGTGCCAGCAGCTGGATTGGGGGGTCGGAGGGGTACACTGAAGCTTTCTTT. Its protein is CASSWIGGSEGYTEAFF.

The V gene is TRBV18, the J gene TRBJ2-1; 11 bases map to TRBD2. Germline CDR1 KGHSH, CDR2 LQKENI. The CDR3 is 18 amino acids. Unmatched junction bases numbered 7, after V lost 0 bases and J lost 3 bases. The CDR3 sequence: CASSPPGYGTSGYNEQFF. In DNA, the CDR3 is TGTGCCAGCTCACCACCTGGATACGGGACTAGCGGCTACAATGAGCAGTTCTTC.

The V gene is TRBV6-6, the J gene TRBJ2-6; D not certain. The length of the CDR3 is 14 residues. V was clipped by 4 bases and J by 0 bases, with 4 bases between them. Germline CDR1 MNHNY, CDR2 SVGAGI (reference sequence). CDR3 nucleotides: TGTGCCAGCAGTTTTCACTCTGGGGCCAACGTCCTGACTTTC. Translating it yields CASSFHSGANVLTF.

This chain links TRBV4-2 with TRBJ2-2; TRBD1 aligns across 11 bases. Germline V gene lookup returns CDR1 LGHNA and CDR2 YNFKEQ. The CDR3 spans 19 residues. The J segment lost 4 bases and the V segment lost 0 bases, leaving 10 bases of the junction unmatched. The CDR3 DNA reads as TGTGCCAGCAGCCAAGATCCAGGAGGGGGGACAGGGGGCACCGGGGAGCTGTTTTTT. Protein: CASSQDPGGGTGGTGELFF.

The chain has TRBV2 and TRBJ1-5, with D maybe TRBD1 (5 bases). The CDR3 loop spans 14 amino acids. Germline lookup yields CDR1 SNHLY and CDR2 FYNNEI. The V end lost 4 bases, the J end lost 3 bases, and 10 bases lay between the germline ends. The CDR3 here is CASSATGTNQPQHF. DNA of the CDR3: TGTGCCAGCAGTGCCACAGGTACCAATCAGCCCCAGCATTTT.

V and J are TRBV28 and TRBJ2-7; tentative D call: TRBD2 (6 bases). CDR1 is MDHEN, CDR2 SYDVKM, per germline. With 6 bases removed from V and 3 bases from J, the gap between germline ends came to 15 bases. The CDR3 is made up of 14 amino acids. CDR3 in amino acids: CASRGGPEDYEQYF. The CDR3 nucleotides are TGTGCCAGCAGGGGAGGACCTGAGGACTACGAGCAGTACTTC. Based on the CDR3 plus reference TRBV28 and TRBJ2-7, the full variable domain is DVKVTQSSRYLVKRTGEKVFLECVQDMDHENMFWYRQDPGLGLRLIYFSYDVKMKEKGDIPEGYSVSREKKERFSLILESASTNQTSMYLCASRGGPEDYEQYFGPGTRLTVT.

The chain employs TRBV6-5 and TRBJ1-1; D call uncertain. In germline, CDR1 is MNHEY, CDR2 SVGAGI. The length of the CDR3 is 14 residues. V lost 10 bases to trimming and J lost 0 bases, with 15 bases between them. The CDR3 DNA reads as TGTGCCACCCCCAGAAGTTCCATGAACACTGAAGCTTTCTTT. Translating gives CATPRSSMNTEAFF.

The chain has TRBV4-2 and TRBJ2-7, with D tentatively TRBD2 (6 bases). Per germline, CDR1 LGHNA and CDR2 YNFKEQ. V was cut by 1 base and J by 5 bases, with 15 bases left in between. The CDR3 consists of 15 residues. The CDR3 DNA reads TGTGCCAGCAGCCAAGTGGGAGGCTCTAGCAACGAGCAGTACTTC. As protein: CASSQVGGSSNEQYF.

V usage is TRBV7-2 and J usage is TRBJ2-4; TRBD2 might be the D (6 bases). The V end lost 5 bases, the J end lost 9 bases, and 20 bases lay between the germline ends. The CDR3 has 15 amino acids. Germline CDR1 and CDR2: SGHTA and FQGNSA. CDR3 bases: TGTGCCAGCAGCCTCTCGGGAAGGAGGGATGGCATTCAGTACTTC. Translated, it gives CASSLSGRRDGIQYF.

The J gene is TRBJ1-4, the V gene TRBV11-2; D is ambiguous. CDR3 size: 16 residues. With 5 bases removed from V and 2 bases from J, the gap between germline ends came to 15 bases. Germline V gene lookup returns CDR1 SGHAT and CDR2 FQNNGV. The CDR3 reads CASSQRRGGTNEKLFF. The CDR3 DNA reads TGTGCCAGCAGCCAACGGCGGGGAGGGACTAATGAAAAACTGTTTTTT. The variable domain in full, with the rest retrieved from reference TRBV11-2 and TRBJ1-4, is EAGVAQSPRYKIIEKRQSVAFWCNPISGHATLYWYQQILGQGPKLLIQFQNNGVVDDSQLPKDRFSAERLKGVDSTLKIQPAKLEDSAVYLCASSQRRGGTNEKLFFGSGTQLSVL.

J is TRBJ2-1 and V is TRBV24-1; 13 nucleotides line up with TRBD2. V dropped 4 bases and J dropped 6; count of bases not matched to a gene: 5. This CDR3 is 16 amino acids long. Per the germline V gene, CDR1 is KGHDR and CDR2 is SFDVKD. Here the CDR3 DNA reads TGTGCCACCAGTGACTGGACTAGCGGGAGACCCAATGAGCAGTTCTTC. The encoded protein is CATSDWTSGRPNEQFF.